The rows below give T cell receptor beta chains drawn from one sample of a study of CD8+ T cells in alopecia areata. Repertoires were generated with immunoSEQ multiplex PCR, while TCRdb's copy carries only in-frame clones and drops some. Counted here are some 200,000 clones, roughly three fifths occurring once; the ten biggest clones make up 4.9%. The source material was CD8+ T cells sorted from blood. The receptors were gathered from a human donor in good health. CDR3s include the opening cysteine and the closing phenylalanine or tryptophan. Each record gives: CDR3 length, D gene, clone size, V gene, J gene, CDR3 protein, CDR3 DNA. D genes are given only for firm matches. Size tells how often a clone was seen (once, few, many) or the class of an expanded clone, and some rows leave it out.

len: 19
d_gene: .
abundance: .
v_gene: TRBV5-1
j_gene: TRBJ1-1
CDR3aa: CASSTRRGISGAMNTEAFF
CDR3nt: TGCGCCAGCAGCACCCGCCGAGGGATCTCCGGGGCTATGAACACTGAAGCTTTCTTT

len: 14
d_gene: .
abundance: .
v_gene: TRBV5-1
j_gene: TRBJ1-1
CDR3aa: CASSLGWGDTEAFF
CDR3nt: TGCGCCAGCAGCTTGGGCTGGGGAGACACTGAAGCTTTCTTT

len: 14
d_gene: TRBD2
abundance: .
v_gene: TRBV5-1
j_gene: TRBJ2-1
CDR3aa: CASSWEGKGDEQFF
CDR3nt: TGCGCCAGCAGCTGGGAGGGAAAGGGCGATGAGCAGTTCTTC

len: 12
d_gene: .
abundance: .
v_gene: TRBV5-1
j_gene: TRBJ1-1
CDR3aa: CASSLVQDEAFF
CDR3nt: TGCGCCAGCAGCTTGGTGCAGGATGAAGCTTTCTTT

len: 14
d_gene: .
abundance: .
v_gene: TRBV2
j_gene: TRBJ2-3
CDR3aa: CASSEGGGTDTQYF
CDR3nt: TGTGCCAGCAGTGAAGGGGGGGGCACAGATACGCAGTATTTT

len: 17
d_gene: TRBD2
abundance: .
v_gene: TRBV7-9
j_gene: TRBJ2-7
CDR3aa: CASSDSGLGPSSIQQYF
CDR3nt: TGTGCCAGCAGCGATAGCGGGCTCGGACCAAGCTCTATACAGCAGTACTTC

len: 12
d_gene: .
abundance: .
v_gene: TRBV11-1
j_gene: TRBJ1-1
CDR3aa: CASSPAGSEAFF
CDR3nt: TGTGCCAGCAGCCCTGCAGGGTCTGAAGCTTTCTTT

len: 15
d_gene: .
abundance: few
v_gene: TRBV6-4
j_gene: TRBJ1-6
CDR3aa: CASSLLIDGSSPLHF
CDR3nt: TGTGCCAGCAGTCTCCTGATCGATGGCAGTTCACCCCTCCACTTT

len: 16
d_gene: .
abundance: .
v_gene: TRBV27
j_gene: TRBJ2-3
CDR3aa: CASSPPPGRGTDTQYF
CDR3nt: TGTGCCAGCAGTCCACCCCCAGGGAGAGGGACAGATACGCAGTATTTT

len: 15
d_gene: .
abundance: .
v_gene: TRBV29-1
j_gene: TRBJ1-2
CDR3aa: CSVERGTQKGDGYTF
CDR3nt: TGCAGCGTTGAACGGGGGACTCAAAAGGGTGATGGCTACACCTTC

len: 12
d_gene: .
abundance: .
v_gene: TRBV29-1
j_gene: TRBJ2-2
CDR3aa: CSAHMGTGELFF
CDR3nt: TGCAGCGCCCATATGGGGACCGGGGAGCTGTTTTTT

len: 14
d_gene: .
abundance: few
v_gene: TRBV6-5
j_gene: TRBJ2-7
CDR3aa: CASSLPHLSYEQYF
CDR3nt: TGTGCCAGCAGTCTCCCCCACCTCTCGTACGAGCAGTACTTC

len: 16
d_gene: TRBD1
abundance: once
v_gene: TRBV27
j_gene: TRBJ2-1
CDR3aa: CASSPRGSTGEREQFF
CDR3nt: TGTGCCAGCAGTCCCCGGGGTTCGACAGGGGAACGGGAGCAGTTCTTC

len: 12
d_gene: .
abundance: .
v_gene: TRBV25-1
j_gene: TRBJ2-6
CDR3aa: CASSFGANVLTF
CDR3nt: TGTGCCAGCAGCTTCGGGGCCAACGTCCTGACTTTC

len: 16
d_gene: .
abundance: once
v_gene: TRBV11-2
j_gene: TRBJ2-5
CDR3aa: CASSPSRALEQETQYF
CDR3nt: TGTGCCAGCAGCCCGTCCCGGGCGCTGGAACAAGAGACCCAGTACTTC

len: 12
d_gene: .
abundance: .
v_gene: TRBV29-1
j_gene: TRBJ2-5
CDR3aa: CSVPWNQETQYF
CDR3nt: TGCAGCGTCCCCTGGAATCAAGAGACCCAGTACTTC

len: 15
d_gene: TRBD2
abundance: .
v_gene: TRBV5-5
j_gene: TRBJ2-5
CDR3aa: CASSFLAVLQETQYF
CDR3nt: TGTGCCAGCAGCTTCCTAGCGGTACTCCAAGAGACCCAGTACTTC

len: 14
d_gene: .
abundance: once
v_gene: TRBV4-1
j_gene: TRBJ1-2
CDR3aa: CASSQDGVWGGYTF
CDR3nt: TGCGCCAGCAGCCAAGACGGGGTTTGGGGAGGCTACACCTTC

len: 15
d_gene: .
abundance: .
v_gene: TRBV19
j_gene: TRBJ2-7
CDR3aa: CASSIKPDPRYEQYF
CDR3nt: TGTGCCAGTAGTATCAAGCCAGACCCCCGGTACGAGCAGTACTTC

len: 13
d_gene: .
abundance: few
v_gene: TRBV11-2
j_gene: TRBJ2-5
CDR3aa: CASSLDPGPTQYF
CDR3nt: TGTGCCAGCAGCTTAGATCCGGGGCCGACCCAGTACTTC

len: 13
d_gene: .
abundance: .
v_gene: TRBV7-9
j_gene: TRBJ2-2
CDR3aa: CASSQPFGGELFF
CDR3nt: TGTGCCAGCAGCCAACCCTTTGGCGGGGAGCTGTTTTTT

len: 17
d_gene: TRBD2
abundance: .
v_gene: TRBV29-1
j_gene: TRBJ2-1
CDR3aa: CSVEMTSGGTHYNEQFF
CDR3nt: TGCAGCGTCGAGATGACTAGCGGGGGGACTCACTACAATGAGCAGTTCTTC

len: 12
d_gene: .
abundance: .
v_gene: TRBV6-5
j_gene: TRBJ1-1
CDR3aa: CATSGVGTEAFF
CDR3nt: TGTGCCACCTCAGGGGTGGGCACTGAAGCTTTCTTT

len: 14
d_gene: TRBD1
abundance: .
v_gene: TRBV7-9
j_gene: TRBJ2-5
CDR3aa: CASSEDRVVETQYF
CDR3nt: TGTGCCAGCAGCGAAGACAGGGTGGTAGAGACCCAGTACTTC

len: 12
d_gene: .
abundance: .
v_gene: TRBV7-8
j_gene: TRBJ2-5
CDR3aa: CASSFARETQYF
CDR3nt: TGTGCCAGCAGCTTCGCCCGAGAGACCCAGTACTTC

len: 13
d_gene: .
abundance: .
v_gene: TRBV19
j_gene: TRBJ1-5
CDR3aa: CASSDGANQPQHF
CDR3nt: TGTGCCAGTAGTGACGGAGCTAATCAGCCCCAGCATTTT

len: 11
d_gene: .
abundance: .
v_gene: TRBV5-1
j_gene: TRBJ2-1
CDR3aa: CASSSYNEQFF
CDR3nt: TGCGCCAGCAGCTCGTACAATGAGCAGTTCTTC